These 19 T cell receptor beta chains originate from one sample sequenced in a study of T cell changes during pregnancy in multiple sclerosis. TCRdb's copy holds only in-frame clones and misses some; the assay was immunoSEQ multiplex PCR. The table has about 70,000 clones, 85% to 95% seen once. This sample comprised peripheral blood, obtained before pregnancy. These receptors came from a female donor with multiple sclerosis, enrolled in a pregnancy study.

The sample holds one count of this clone. This chain uses TRBV30 with TRBJ2-7; TRBD2 aligns across 15 bases. This CDR3 contains 17 residues. The V gene's germline CDR1 is GTSNPN and CDR2 SVGIG (reference sequence). After removal of 0 bases from V and 4 bases from J, the junction contained 7 bases not matched to a gene. The CDR3 is CAWSVRLGTSGRYEQYF. For the CDR3, the DNA is TGTGCCTGGAGTGTCCGCCTGGGGACTAGCGGGAGGTACGAGCAGTACTTC.

The chain combines TRBV9 with TRBJ2-7; tentative D call: TRBD2 (5 bases). The germline gives CDR1 SGDLS, CDR2 YYNGEE. The CDR3 covers 15 residues. Trimming pared 0 bases from V and 6 bases from J, leaving 16 bases between. The CDR3 spells CASSVAGGSKAEQYF. In DNA form, the CDR3 reads TGTGCCAGCAGCGTAGCTGGCGGGTCAAAGGCCGAGCAGTACTTC. Looking up the rest from reference TRBV9 and TRBJ2-7 gives the full variable domain: DSGVTQTPKHLITATGQRVTLRCSPRSGDLSVYWYQQSLDQGLQFLIQYYNGEERAKGNILERFSAQQFPDLHSELNLSSLELGDSALYFCASSVAGGSKAEQYFGPGTRLTVT.

The rearrangement links TRBV29-1 to TRBJ2-2, with 10 bases that match TRBD1. The CDR3 loop spans 14 amino acids. Unmatched junction bases numbered 3, after V lost 5 bases and J lost 3 bases. The germline V gene encodes CDR1 SQVTM and CDR2 ANQGSEA. DNA for the CDR3: TGCAGCGTTCTAGGGACAGGGGACACCGGGGAGCTGTTTTTT. Amino acids: CSVLGTGDTGELFF.

The chain employs TRBV19 and TRBJ1-3, with 7 bases aligning to TRBD1. This CDR3 has 14 residues. With V trimmed by 7 bases and J by 4 bases, 7 bases remained unmatched. From germline, CDR1 is LNHDA and CDR2 SQIVND (reference sequence). CDR3 residues: CASTFTGVGNTIYF. CDR3 sequence (DNA): TGTGCCAGTACCTTTACAGGGGTCGGAAACACCATATATTTT.

This clone was observed a few times. V and J are TRBV4-3 and TRBJ1-4, with a weak D call TRBD1 (6 bases). The CDR3 has 15 amino acids. The germline CDR1 and CDR2 sequences are LGHNA and YSLEER. Trimming stripped 0 bases from V and 6 bases from J, with 11 bases between. The CDR3 sequence is CASSQEGGADEKLFF. The CDR3 DNA sequence: TGCGCCAGCAGCCAAGAAGGGGGGGCGGATGAAAAACTGTTTTTT.

In this sample, this clone turned up a few times. This rearrangement joins TRBV2 to TRBJ2-1; D perhaps matches TRBD1 (5 bases). The V end lost 5 bases, the J end lost 2 bases, and 13 bases lay between the germline ends. Germline V lookup: CDR1 SNHLY, CDR2 FYNNEI. The CDR3 spans 15 residues. In DNA form, the CDR3 reads TGTGCCAGCAGTCAGGGATCCCCGACCTACAATGAGCAGTTCTTC. It specifies CASSQGSPTYNEQFF.

Here the CDR3 DNA reads TGTGCCAGCAGTTCTCGGGAATTGGTATATGGCTACACCTTC. Protein sequence: CASSSRELVYGYTF. The chain combines TRBV28 with TRBJ1-2; no definite D call. Trimming took off 4 bases at V and 5 bases at J, with 14 bases between the two ends. The CDR3 contains 14 residues. Germline V gives CDR1 MDHEN, CDR2 SYDVKM.

The V gene is TRBV4-3, the J gene TRBJ2-7; 7 positions match TRBD1. Trimming took 0 bases from V and 0 from J; bases not matched to a gene: 5. Germline-derived CDR1 and CDR2 are LGHNA and YSLEER. The CDR3 covers 16 residues. CDR3 coding DNA: TGCGCCAGCAGCCAAGAGTGGACAGGAACCTCCTACGAGCAGTACTTC. Residues: CASSQEWTGTSYEQYF.

The chain uses TRBV18 and TRBJ2-1; 8 positions match TRBD2. Per the germline V gene, CDR1 is KGHSH and CDR2 is LQKENI. CDR3 size: 13 residues. V shed 2 bases, J shed 9 bases, and the junction held 3 bases outside the gene matches. CDR3 loop: CASSPGSGAEQFF. The DNA of the CDR3 is TGTGCCAGCTCACCAGGTAGCGGGGCTGAGCAGTTCTTC.

This clone was detected only once. The chain is built from TRBV27 and TRBJ1-4, with 9 nucleotides matching TRBD1. Germline lookup yields CDR1 MNHEY and CDR2 SMNVEV (reference sequence). V shed 2 bases, J shed 5 bases, and the junction held 3 bases outside the gene matches. The CDR3 sequence is 15 residues long. The CDR3 region has the DNA TGTGCCAGCAGTTTAGCCGGGACAGGGAATGAAAAACTGTTTTTT. This codes for CASSLAGTGNEKLFF.

The chain combines TRBV19 with TRBJ1-2; TRBD1 aligns across 10 bases. CDR1 is LNHDA and CDR2 is SQIVND in the germline V gene (reference sequence). This CDR3 has 14 residues. J lost 9 bases, V lost 6 bases, and 10 bases had no gene match. The CDR3 reads CASSGTGERRSYTF. In DNA, the CDR3 is TGTGCCAGTAGCGGGACAGGGGAAAGACGAAGCTACACCTTC. Together with reference TRBV19 and TRBJ1-2, the CDR3 gives the full variable domain: DGGITQSPKYLFRKEGQNVTLSCEQNLNHDAMYWYRQDPGQGLRLIYYSQIVNDFQKGDIAEGYSVSREKKESFPLTVTSAQKNPTAFYLCASSGTGERRSYTFGSGTRLTVV.

V gene TRBV25-1 combines with J gene TRBJ2-7; TRBD1 matches at 9 bases. From germline, CDR1 is MGHDK and CDR2 SYGVNS. V gave up 4 bases and J gave up 5 bases; unmatched junction bases: 12. The CDR3 is 16 amino acids. CDR3 residues: CASSASRGQGRDEQYF. CDR3 DNA sequence: TGTGCCAGCAGTGCCTCCCGAGGACAGGGGAGGGACGAGCAGTACTTC.

J is TRBJ2-7 and V is TRBV7-2; D is uncertain. CDR3 length equals 15 residues. V was pared by 5 bases and J by 3 bases, with 17 bases between. The germline CDR1 and CDR2 sequences are SGHTA and FQGNSA. CDR3 DNA sequence: TGTGCCAGCAGCCCAGCAGCACAGTCAGTCTACGAGCAGTACTTC. Its protein is CASSPAAQSVYEQYF. Looking up the rest from reference TRBV7-2 and TRBJ2-7 gives the full variable domain: GAGVSQSPSNKVTEKGKDVELRCDPISGHTALYWYRQSLGQGLEFLIYFQGNSAPDKSGLPSDRFSAERTGGSVSTLTIQRTQQEDSAVYLCASSPAAQSVYEQYFGPGTRLTVT.

This clone was detected only once. The missing conserved phenylalanine or tryptophan at the end of this CDR3 makes a read error likely. The V and J genes are TRBV6-1 and TRBJ1-5; 7 positions match TRBD1. The CDR3 spans 14 residues. V shed 5 bases and J 6 bases; nucleotides not matched to a gene: 7. Per germline, CDR1 MNHNS and CDR2 SASEGT. The CDR3 DNA reads as TGTGCCAGCAGTTCTAGACAGGGAGGTCAGCCCCAGCATCTT. This gives the protein CASSSRQGGQPQHL.

Notes on this clone: The same CDR3 arises from other DNA sequences in this sample as well. CDR3 region: CASSFGQPSYEQYF. Written as DNA, the CDR3 is TGTGCCAGCAGCTTTGGACAGCCTTCCTACGAGCAGTACTTC. J is TRBJ2-7 and V is TRBV7-9; D is possibly TRBD1 (6 bases). V gave up 3 bases and J gave up 1 base, with 10 bases separating them. Germline V lookup: CDR1 SEHNR, CDR2 FQNEAQ (reference sequence). The CDR3 consists of 14 residues.

This clone was seen only a few times. V usage is TRBV15 and J usage is TRBJ2-7; D unresolved. The CDR3 is 15 amino acids. V gave up 0 bases and J gave up 3 bases, with 12 bases separating them. Germline lookup yields CDR1 LNHNV and CDR2 YYDKDF (reference sequence). CDR3 DNA sequence: TGTGCCACCAGCAGAGATAGAGGCGGCAGCTACGAGCAGTACTTC. This gives the protein CATSRDRGGSYEQYF. Full variable domain (remainder filled in from reference TRBV15 and TRBJ2-7): DAMVIQNPRYQVTQFGKPVTLSCSQTLNHNVMYWYQQKSSQAPKLLFHYYDKDFNNEADTPDNFQSRRPNTSFCFLDIRSPGLGDTAMYLCATSRDRGGSYEQYFGPGTRLTVT.

The chain is built from TRBV9 and TRBJ1-1, with a tentative D call TRBD1 (5 bases). The CDR3 covers 14 residues. Trimming cost V 0 bases and J 4 bases, with 10 bases left between them. CDR1 and CDR2 (germline): SGDLS, YYNGEE. CDR3 sequence: CASSVVQGATEAFF. The CDR3 DNA follows: TGTGCCAGCAGCGTAGTACAAGGGGCCACTGAAGCTTTCTTT.

DNA for the CDR3: TGTGCCAGCAGCCCGTGGGACAGGGGAAGTTCACCCCTCCACTTT. Amino acid sequence: CASSPWDRGSSPLHF. The genes are TRBV7-2 and TRBJ1-6; the match to TRBD1 covers 10 bases. This CDR3 spans 15 amino acids. With V trimmed by 5 bases and J by 9 bases, 7 bases remained unmatched. Germline lookup yields CDR1 SGHTA and CDR2 FQGNSA.

V is TRBV30 and J is TRBJ2-3; the match to TRBD2 covers 9 bases. The length of the CDR3 is 15 residues. CDR1 is GTSNPN and CDR2 is SVGIG in the germline V gene (reference sequence). V lost 0 bases, J lost 4 bases, and 5 bases stayed unmatched. CDR3 bases: TGTGCCTGGAGTGTGGGCGGGAGGGCCCCAGATACGCAGTATTTT. This encodes CAWSVGGRAPDTQYF.